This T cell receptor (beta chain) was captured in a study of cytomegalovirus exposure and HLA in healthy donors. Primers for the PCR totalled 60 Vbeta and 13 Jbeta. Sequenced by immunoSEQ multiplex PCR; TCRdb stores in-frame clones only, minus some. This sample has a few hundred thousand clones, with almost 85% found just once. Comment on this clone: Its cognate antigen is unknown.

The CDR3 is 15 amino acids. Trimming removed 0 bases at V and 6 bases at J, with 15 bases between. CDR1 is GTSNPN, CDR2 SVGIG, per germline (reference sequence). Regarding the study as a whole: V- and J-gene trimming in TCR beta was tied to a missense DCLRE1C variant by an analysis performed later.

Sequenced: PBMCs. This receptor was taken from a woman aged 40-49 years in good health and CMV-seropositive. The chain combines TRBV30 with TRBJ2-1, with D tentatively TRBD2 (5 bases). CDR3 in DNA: TGTGCCTGGAGTGTGCGGGCTAGTCGTCTCAATGAGCAGTTCTTC. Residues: CAWSVRASRLNEQFF.